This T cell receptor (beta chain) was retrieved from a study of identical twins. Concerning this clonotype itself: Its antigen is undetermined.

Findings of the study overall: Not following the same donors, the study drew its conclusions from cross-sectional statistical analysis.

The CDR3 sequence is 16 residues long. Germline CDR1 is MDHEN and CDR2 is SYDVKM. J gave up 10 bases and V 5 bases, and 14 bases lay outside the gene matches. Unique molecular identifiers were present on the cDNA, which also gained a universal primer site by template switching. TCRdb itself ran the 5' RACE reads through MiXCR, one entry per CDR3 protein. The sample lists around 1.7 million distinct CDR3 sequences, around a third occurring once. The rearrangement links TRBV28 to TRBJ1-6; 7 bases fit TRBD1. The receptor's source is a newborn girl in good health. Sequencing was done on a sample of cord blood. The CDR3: CASSHLQRQGTSPLHF. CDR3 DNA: TGTGCCAGCAGTCACCTCCAACGACAGGGTACGTCACCCCTCCACTTT. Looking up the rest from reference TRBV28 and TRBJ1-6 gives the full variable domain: DVKVTQSSRYLVKRTGEKVFLECVQDMDHENMFWYRQDPGLGLRLIYFSYDVKMKEKGDIPEGYSVSREKKERFSLILESASTNQTSMYLCASSHLQRQGTSPLHFGNGTRLTVT.